A single TCR beta chain is shown here with its context. Profiled with immunoSEQ multiplex PCR; TCRdb holds only in-frame clones, not every one. Of around 30,000 clones in the sample, around nine tenths were seen once. This sample was taken from a study of T cell changes during pregnancy in multiple sclerosis. Germline CDR1 reads SEHNR; CDR2 reads FQNEAQ (reference sequence). The CDR3 consists of 14 residues. Unmatched junction bases numbered 4, after V lost 5 bases and J lost 4 bases. The sequence derives from a female donor with multiple sclerosis, enrolled in a pregnancy study. Specimen: CD8+ T cells from peripheral blood mononuclear cells, collected before pregnancy. The V call is TRBV7-9, the J call TRBJ1-3; 8 nucleotides line up with TRBD1. DNA of the CDR3: TGTGCCAGCAGCAAGACAGGGGACGGAAACACCATATATTTT. It yields the protein CASSKTGDGNTIYF.